The 2 T cell receptor beta chains below come from one sample, sequenced in a study of blood T cell repertoires in COVID-19. Assay used: immunoSEQ multiplex PCR; TCRdb lists only in-frame clones, some missing. The sample yields 40,000 or so clones, about 77% seen once. The material sequenced was peripheral blood. Receptors were obtained from a woman between 65 and 79 years old with acute or convalescent COVID-19.

V usage is TRBV30 and J usage is TRBJ1-1, with D unclear. Per the germline V gene, CDR1 is GTSNPN and CDR2 is SVGIG (reference sequence). The germline V and J ends were trimmed by 2 bases and 0 bases, with 7 bases remaining between them. The CDR3 loop spans 13 amino acids. CDR3 loop: CAWSLGLNTEAFF. The CDR3 region has the DNA TGTGCCTGGAGTCTCGGGTTGAACACTGAAGCTTTCTTT.

The sample holds a few counts of this clone. The V and J genes are TRBV6-1 and TRBJ1-2; maybe TRBD1 (6 bases). The CDR3 is 14 amino acids. Germline CDR1 is MNHNS and CDR2 is SASEGT. V dropped 3 bases and J dropped 6 bases, with 14 bases sitting between them. The CDR3 nucleotides read TGTGCCAGCAGTGACCCCAGGGGATCGGATGGCTACACCTTC. As protein: CASSDPRGSDGYTF.